The 3 T cell receptor beta chains below all came from one sample that was sequenced in a study of shared clonotypes between healthy human individuals. Repertoires were generated with immunoSEQ multiplex PCR, while TCRdb's copy carries only in-frame clones and drops some. The sample carries hundreds of thousands of clones, around 80% recorded once. Input material: PBMCs. The origin of the receptors is a woman between 40 and 55 years old in good health. Some clones in this sample may be carry-over from other donors' samples.

This clone occurred a few times. The rearrangement joins TRBV5-1 to TRBJ2-5; 11 bases match TRBD1. The germline V gene encodes CDR1 SGHRS and CDR2 YFSETQ. V dropped 4 bases and J dropped 5; count of bases not matched to a gene: 10. This CDR3 region has 16 residues. The CDR3 nucleotides read TGCGCCAGCAGCAGATGGACAGGGGGCCCGTTGGAGACCCAGTACTTC. As protein: CASSRWTGGPLETQYF.

The V gene is TRBV29-1, the J gene TRBJ1-1, with D possibly TRBD1 on 5 matching bases. The germline gives CDR1 SQVTM, CDR2 ANQGSEA. V was cut by 8 bases and J by 7 bases, with 20 bases left in between. The CDR3 runs 13 residues. The CDR3, as DNA: TGCAGCATCAGAGCGAGGGGTAAGATTGAAGCTTTCTTT. Translated, it gives CSIRARGKIEAFF.

This rearrangement joins TRBV7-2 to TRBJ2-1; 10 nucleotides align to TRBD2. V lost 1 base to trimming and J lost 6 bases; unmatched junction nucleotides: 3. Per the germline V gene, CDR1 is SGHTA and CDR2 is FQGNSA. There are 15 residues in the CDR3. The CDR3 here is CASSLGAGGLNEQFF. Written as DNA, the CDR3 is TGTGCCAGCAGCTTAGGAGCGGGAGGGCTCAATGAGCAGTTCTTC. The whole variable domain, remainder taken from reference TRBV7-2 and TRBJ2-1, is GAGVSQSPSNKVTEKGKDVELRCDPISGHTALYWYRQSLGQGLEFLIYFQGNSAPDKSGLPSDRFSAERTGGSVSTLTIQRTQQEDSAVYLCASSLGAGGLNEQFFGPGTRLTVL.